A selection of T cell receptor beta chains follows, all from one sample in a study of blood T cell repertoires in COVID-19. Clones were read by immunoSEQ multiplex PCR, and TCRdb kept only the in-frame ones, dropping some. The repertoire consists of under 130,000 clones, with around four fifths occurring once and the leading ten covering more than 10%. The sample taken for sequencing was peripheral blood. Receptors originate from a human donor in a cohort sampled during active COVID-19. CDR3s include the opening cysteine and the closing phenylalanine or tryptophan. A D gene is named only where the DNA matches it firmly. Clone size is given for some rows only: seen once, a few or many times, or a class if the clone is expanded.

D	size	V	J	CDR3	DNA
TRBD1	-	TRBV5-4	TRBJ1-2	CASSWTGGGGYTF	TGTGCCAGCAGCTGGACAGGGGGGGGTGGCTACACCTTC
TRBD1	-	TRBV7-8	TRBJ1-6	CASSVRRGLGSPLHF	TGTGCCAGCAGCGTGAGAAGGGGGCTCGGGTCACCCCTCCACTTT
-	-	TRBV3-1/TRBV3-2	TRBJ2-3	CASSLITGTDTQYF	TGTGCCAGCAGCCTCATCACCGGGACAGATACGCAGTATTTT
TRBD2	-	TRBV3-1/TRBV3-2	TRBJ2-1	CATLAAGMNEQFF	TGTGCCACCCTAGCGGCTGGCATGAATGAGCAGTTCTTC
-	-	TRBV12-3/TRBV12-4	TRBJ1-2	CASRPAGSYGYTF	TGTGCCAGCAGACCCGCAGGGTCGTATGGCTACACCTTC
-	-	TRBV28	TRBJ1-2	CASSPVQGDGYTF	TGTGCCAGCAGTCCAGTCCAGGGCGATGGCTACACCTTC
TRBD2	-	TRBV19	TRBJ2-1	CASSIGPSGGRSSYNEQFF	TGTGCCAGTAGTATAGGGCCTAGCGGGGGAAGGAGCTCCTACAATGAGCAGTTCTTC
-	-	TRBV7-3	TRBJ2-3	CASSAFEQDTQYF	TGTGCCAGCAGCGCCTTCGAGCAAGATACGCAGTATTTT
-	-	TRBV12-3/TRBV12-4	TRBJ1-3	CASSRFSGNTIYF	TGTGCCAGCAGCAGGTTCTCTGGAAACACCATATATTTT
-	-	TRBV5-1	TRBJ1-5	CASSPGAGDPNQPQHF	TGCGCCAGCAGCCCGGGGGCGGGGGACCCCAATCAGCCCCAGCATTTT
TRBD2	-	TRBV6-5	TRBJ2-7	CASSSSGGYYEQYF	TGTGCCAGCAGTTCTAGCGGGGGGTACTACGAGCAGTACTTC
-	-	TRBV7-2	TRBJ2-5	CASSLVARAGETQYF	TGTGCCAGCAGCTTAGTCGCCAGGGCAGGGGAGACCCAGTACTTC
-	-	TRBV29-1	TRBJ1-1	CSVSFLASGVIAEAFF	TGCAGCGTTTCCTTTCTGGCGTCAGGGGTTATCGCTGAAGCTTTCTTT
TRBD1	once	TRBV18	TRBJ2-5	CASSPRTGLGETQYF	TGTGCCAGCTCACCCAGGACAGGGCTGGGAGAGACCCAGTACTTC
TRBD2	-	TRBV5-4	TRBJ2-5	CASSPPGGTSGQETQYF	TGTGCCAGCAGCCCCCCGGGAGGTACTAGCGGACAAGAGACCCAGTACTTC
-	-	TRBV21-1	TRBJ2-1	CASSKVLERTAYNEQFF	TGTGCCAGCAGCAAAGTTTTGGAGCGAACCGCCTACAATGAGCAGTTCTTC
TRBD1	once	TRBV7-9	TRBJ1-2	CASSLGQGNNYGYTF	TGTGCCAGCAGCTTAGGACAGGGGAATAACTATGGCTACACCTTC
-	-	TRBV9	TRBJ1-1	CASSSQGGDTEAFF	TGTGCCAGCAGCTCACAGGGAGGGGACACTGAAGCTTTCTTT
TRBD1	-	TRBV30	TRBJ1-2	CAWSVRSPQGAYGYTF	TGTGCCTGGAGTGTACGGTCCCCTCAGGGGGCGTATGGCTACACCTTC
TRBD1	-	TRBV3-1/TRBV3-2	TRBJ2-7	CASSQVAQGARGEQYF	TGTGCCAGCAGCCAAGTCGCCCAGGGGGCCCGGGGCGAGCAGTACTTC
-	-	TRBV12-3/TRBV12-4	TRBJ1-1	CASSPGYTEAFF	TGTGCCAGCAGTCCGGGGTACACTGAAGCTTTCTTT
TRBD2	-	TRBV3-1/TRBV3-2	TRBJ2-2	CASSLRLAGVGGELFF	TGTGCCAGCAGCCTTCGACTAGCGGGGGTGGGCGGGGAGCTGTTTTTT